A selection of T cell receptor beta chains follows, all from one sample in a study of CD8 T cells in cerebrospinal fluid in Alzheimer's disease. For each CDR3 protein, TCRdb gives one entry from its re-call of the 10x single-cell sequencing reads, without DNA. The sample holds over a thousand distinct CDR3 sequences. Sequencing was performed on cerebrospinal fluid. These receptors came from a human donor with mild cognitive impairment. The CDR3 runs from the conserved cysteine through the conserved F or W. Clone size is shown for a subset of rows, as once, few, many or a class of expanded clone.

v_gene	j_gene	len	abundance	CDR3aa
TRBV20-1	TRBJ2-3	15	medium-sized	CSARVRAGGRDTQYF
TRBV6-5	TRBJ1-4	15	NA	CASRYQSRAEEKLFF
TRBV6-5	TRBJ2-3	15	NA	CASSFTASPTDTQYF
TRBV7-6	TRBJ2-1	17	medium-sized	CASSLPEGAGTYNEQFF
TRBV5-1	TRBJ1-1	16	medium-sized	CASSGMGVSANTEAFF
TRBV7-7	TRBJ2-2	15	medium-sized	CASSSTSGIGGELFF
TRBV6-5	TRBJ2-1	17	NA	CASSREGLAGRRYEQFF
TRBV18	TRBJ1-3	14	NA	CASSPPSLTNTIYF
TRBV5-4	TRBJ2-1	13	medium-sized	CASSSLLMNEQFF
TRBV29-1	TRBJ2-2	13	large	CSARGSGPGELFF
TRBV6-6	TRBJ2-1	17	medium-sized	CASSYSSGTPRTDEQFF
TRBV28	TRBJ1-5	12	medium-sized	CASSLTAEPQHF
TRBV6-6	TRBJ2-2	21	NA	CASRVEDKGLRYERYTGELFF
TRBV18	TRBJ2-2	16	NA	CASSSPGTLTTGELFF
TRBV5-4	TRBJ1-5	17	NA	CASSLAGGAGPDQPQHF
TRBV7-2	TRBJ2-1	15	large	CASITASGRASEQFF
TRBV3-1	TRBJ2-1	18	medium-sized	CASSPHQGGFSGRNEQFF
TRBV25-1	TRBJ1-1	14	medium-sized	CASSRGGLNTEAFF
TRBV12-3/TRBV12-4	TRBJ2-7	16	medium-sized	CASSLASGRGGSEQYF
TRBV15	TRBJ2-3	16	NA	CATTKTSGGRTDTQYF
TRBV11-3	TRBJ1-6	15	medium-sized	CASSFFPLYNSPLHF
TRBV9	TRBJ1-6	16	NA	CASRSGTEVSNSPLHF
TRBV4-1	TRBJ2-3	18	medium-sized	CASSLGTSGVLGTDTQYF
TRBV28	TRBJ2-7	17	NA	CASSLTVGASGTYEQYF
TRBV2	TRBJ1-5	13	NA	CASRGTGNQPQHF
TRBV4-2	TRBJ1-4	19	medium-sized	CASRQRVGTGVQSDEKLFF
TRBV18	TRBJ2-5	17	NA	CASSPAGVGGIQETQYF
TRBV6-6	TRBJ1-3	17	NA	CASSYIPGASSGNTIYF
TRBV19	TRBJ1-4	14	NA	CASSLTGSGEKLFF
TRBV15	TRBJ2-1	17	medium-sized	CATSRDLGQGWFNEQFF
TRBV29-1	TRBJ1-4	13	medium-sized	CSVLTGADEKLFF
TRBV20-1	TRBJ2-7	16	medium-sized	CSARGWSEGSSYEQYF
TRBV5-4	TRBJ2-3	15	NA	CASTSGLAGTDTQYF
TRBV19	TRBJ2-6	15	medium-sized	CASSRGDSGANVLTF
TRBV7-9	TRBJ2-1	16	NA	CASSLFRGGFTNEQFF
TRBV4-2	TRBJ1-6	17	large	CASSQERGFSYNSPLHF
TRBV30	TRBJ2-1	16	NA	CAWRMDRGQHYNEQFF
TRBV20-1	TRBJ2-5	14	NA	CSARAGGREETQYF
TRBV7-2	TRBJ2-1	15	medium-sized	CASSLDRGGYNEQFF
TRBV20-1	TRBJ2-7	13	NA	CSAGAGGPREQYF
TRBV27	TRBJ2-6	15	medium-sized	CASSLLVSGANVLTF
TRBV29-1	TRBJ2-7	14	medium-sized	CSVEPGGAPNEQYF
TRBV3-1	TRBJ2-2	13	medium-sized	CASSVMVAGELFF
TRBV12-3/TRBV12-4	TRBJ2-1	15	medium-sized	CASSLLAGARGEQFF
TRBV6-6	TRBJ2-2	13	NA	CASSSYRTGELFF
TRBV9	TRBJ2-7	14	medium-sized	CASSVEGAPGEQYF
TRBV4-2	TRBJ2-1	17	NA	CASSPPGRSGGYNEQFF
TRBV6-1	TRBJ1-1	16	NA	CASSGLSGGVNPEAFF
TRBV28	TRBJ2-7	13	NA	CASTSGNPYEQYF
TRBV6-2/TRBV6-3	TRBJ1-1	11	large	CASSTNTEAFF
TRBV30	TRBJ2-3	14	NA	CAWRPEGGTDTQYF
TRBV19	TRBJ2-7	12	NA	CASSTGSYEQYF
TRBV5-5	TRBJ1-6	14	NA	CASSRQTRNSPLHF
TRBV19	TRBJ2-7	14	NA	CASSIRGTSYEQYF